These T cell receptor beta chains were read from a single sample in a study of cytomegalovirus exposure and HLA in healthy donors. Sequencing used immunoSEQ multiplex PCR; TCRdb keeps in-frame clones, though not all of them. The repertoire consists of about 93,000 clones, with roughly 79% occurring once and the leading ten covering about 0.5%. The sample comprised PBMCs. The receptors derive from a young man in good health and CMV-seronegative. The CDR3 runs from the conserved cysteine through the conserved F or W. Each record gives: V gene, J gene, clone size, CDR3 protein. Clone size is given for some rows only: seen once, a few or many times, or a class if the clone is expanded.

>TRBV15|TRBJ1-4|NA
CATSRALRDWGEKLFF
>TRBV11-2|TRBJ1-1|NA
CASSWGRGSSTEAFF
>TRBV19|TRBJ1-3|NA
CASSPLQGAVGNTIYF
>TRBV13|TRBJ2-3|once
CASSPRTGVILDTQYF
>TRBV4-1|TRBJ2-7|NA
CASSQDWGREQYF
>TRBV6-6|TRBJ2-1|NA
CACRPRTSGRNEQFF
>TRBV4-1|TRBJ1-1|NA
CASTIRAAVNTEAFF
>TRBV10-3|TRBJ1-3|NA
CAISESGQVYSGNTIYF
>TRBV14|TRBJ1-2|NA
CASSGPRGAYGYTF
>TRBV7-2|TRBJ1-4|few
CASSRGADSYEKLFF
>TRBV5-1|TRBJ1-1|NA
CASSLVTARNTEAFF
>TRBV7-3|TRBJ1-1|NA
CASSFGTGPYTEAFF
>TRBV9|TRBJ1-2|NA
CASSGQTNYGYTF
>TRBV6-5|TRBJ1-2|NA
CASSYALDRVGYGYTF
>TRBV19|TRBJ1-5|NA
CASSLRGTASNQPQHF
>TRBV18|TRBJ1-1|NA
CASSPTLPGNTEAFF
>TRBV5-6|TRBJ2-1|NA
CASSGVGGYEQFF
>TRBV9|TRBJ1-2|NA
CASSGQGYGYTF
>TRBV5-1|TRBJ2-2|NA
CASSLMSGRSTGELFF
>TRBV7-9|TRBJ2-3|NA
CASSQSPGGSGDTQYF
>TRBV20-1|TRBJ2-5|once
CSARGVETQYF
>TRBV5-1|TRBJ1-4|few
CASRSTATNEKLFF
>TRBV5-4|TRBJ2-1|NA
CASSPTGGKSYNEQFF